The clone carrying this T cell receptor (beta chain) has a count of ten or more. Its matching antigen is unknown. The data originate from a study of CD8 T cells in ankylosing spondylitis. Points from the study as a whole: Researchers reportedly found disease-linked clones significantly enriched in matched ankylosing spondylitis synovial fluid. Certain motif variants had earlier been reported in reactive arthritis synovial fluid and blood.

Generation of TCR beta libraries employed quantitative 5'-RACE incorporating molecular barcodes. Using its own MiXCR run on the 5' RACE reads, TCRdb lists one record per CDR3 protein. The sample has 90,000 to 100,000 distinct CDR3 sequences; roughly 8.3% are singletons. V gave up 3 bases and J gave up 3 bases; unmatched junction bases: 4. This CDR3 has 15 amino acids. The chain combines TRBV12-3 or TRBV12-4 with TRBJ2-1; TRBD2 matches 8 bases. This clonotype originated in a male donor with ankylosing spondylitis or in good health (not recorded which). Sequencing was performed on blood, either unsorted or a sorted T cell fraction (not recorded which). CDR3 amino acids: CASSFERELYNEQFF. In DNA form, the CDR3 reads TGTGCCAGCAGTTTCGAGCGGGAGCTCTACAATGAGCAGTTCTTC.